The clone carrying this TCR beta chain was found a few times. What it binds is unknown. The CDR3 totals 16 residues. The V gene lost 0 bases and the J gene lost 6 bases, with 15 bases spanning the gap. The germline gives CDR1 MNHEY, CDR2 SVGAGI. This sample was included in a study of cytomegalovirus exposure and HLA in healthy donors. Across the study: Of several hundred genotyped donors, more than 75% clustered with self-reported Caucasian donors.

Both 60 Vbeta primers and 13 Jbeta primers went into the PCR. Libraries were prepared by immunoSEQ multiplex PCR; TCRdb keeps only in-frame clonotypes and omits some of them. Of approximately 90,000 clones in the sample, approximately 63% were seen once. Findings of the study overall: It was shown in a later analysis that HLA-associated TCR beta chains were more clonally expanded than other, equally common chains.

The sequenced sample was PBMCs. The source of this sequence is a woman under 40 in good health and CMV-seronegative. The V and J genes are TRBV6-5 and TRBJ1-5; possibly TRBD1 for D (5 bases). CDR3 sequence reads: CASSYSGAGAGQPQHF. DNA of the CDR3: TGTGCCAGCAGTTACTCCGGGGCGGGAGCTGGTCAGCCCCAGCATTTT.